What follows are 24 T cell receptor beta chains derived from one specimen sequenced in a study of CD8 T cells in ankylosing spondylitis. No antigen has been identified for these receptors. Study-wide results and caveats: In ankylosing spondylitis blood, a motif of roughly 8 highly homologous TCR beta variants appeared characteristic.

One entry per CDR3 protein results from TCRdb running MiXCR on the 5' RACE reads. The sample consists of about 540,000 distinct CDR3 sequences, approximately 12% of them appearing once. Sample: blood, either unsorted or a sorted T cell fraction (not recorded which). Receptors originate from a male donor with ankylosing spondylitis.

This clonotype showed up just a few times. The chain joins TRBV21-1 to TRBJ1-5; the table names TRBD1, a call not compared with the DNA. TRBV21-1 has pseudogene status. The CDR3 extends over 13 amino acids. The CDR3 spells CASSTPSDQPQHF. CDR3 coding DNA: TGTGCCAGCAGCACCCCTTCTGATCAGCCCCAGCATTTT.

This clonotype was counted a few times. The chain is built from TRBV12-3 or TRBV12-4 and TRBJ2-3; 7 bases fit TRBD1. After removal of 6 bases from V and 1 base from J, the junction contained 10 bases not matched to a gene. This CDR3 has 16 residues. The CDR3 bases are TGTGCCAGCAGGAAAAGGACAGGACCGCGCACAGATACGCAGTATTTT. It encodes CASRKRTGPRTDTQYF.

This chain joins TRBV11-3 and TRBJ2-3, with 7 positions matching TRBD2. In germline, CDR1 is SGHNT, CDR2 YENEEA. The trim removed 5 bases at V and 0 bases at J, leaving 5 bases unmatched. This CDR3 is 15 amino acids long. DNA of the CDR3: TGTGCCAGCAGCCTCCAGGGAGGGAGCACAGATACGCAGTATTTT. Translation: CASSLQGGSTDTQYF.

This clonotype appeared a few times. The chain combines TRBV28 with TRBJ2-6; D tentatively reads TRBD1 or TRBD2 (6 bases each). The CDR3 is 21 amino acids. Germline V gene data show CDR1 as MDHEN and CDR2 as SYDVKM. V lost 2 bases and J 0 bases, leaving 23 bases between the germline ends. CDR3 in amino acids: CASSLTPGAGTFSSGANVLTF. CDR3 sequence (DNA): TGTGCCAGCAGTTTAACCCCGGGGGCAGGGACCTTTAGCTCTGGGGCCAACGTCCTGACTTTC.

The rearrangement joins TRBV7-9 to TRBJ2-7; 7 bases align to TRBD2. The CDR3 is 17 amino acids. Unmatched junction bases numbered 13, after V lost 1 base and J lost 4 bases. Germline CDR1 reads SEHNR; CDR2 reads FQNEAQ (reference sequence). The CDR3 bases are TGTGCCAGCAGCTTAGGCTCGGGGGGTTTACCATCTTACGAGCAGTACTTC. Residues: CASSLGSGGLPSYEQYF.

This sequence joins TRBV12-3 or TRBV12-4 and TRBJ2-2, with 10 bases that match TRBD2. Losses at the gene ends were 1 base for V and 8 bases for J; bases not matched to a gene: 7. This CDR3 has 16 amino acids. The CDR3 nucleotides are TGTGCCAGCAGTTTAGGACTAGCGGGTGTTTGGGGGGAGCTGTTTTTT. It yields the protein CASSLGLAGVWGELFF.

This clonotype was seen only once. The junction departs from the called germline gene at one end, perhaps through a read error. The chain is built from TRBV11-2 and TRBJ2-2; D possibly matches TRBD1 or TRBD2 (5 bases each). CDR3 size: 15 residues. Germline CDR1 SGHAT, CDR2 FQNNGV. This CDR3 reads CASSQGRKGTGELVF. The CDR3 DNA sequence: TGTGCCAGCAGCCAGGGACGCAAAGGGACCGGGGAGCTGGTTTTT. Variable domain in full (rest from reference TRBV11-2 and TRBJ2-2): EAGVAQSPRYKIIEKRQSVAFWCNPISGHATLYWYQQILGQGPKLLIQFQNNGVVDDSQLPKDRFSAERLKGVDSTLKIQPAKLEDSAVYLCASSQGRKGTGELVFGEGSRLTVL.

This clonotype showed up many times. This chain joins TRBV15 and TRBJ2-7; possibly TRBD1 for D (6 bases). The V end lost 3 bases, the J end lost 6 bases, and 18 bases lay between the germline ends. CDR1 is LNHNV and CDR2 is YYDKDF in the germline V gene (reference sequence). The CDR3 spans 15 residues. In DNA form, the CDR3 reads TGTGCCACCAGCAGCCGGGACATGAATGGGCTCGAGCAGTACTTC. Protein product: CATSSRDMNGLEQYF.

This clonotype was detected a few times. CDR3 nucleotides: TGTGCCAGCAGTGAAACGCCGGACAGCCGTACCTACGAGCAGTACTTC. This gives the protein CASSETPDSRTYEQYF. The rearrangement joins TRBV6-1 to TRBJ2-7; D may be TRBD1 (6 bases). Germline loops: CDR1 MNHNS, CDR2 SASEGT. The CDR3 loop spans 16 amino acids. V gave up 2 bases and J gave up 2 bases, with 16 bases separating them.

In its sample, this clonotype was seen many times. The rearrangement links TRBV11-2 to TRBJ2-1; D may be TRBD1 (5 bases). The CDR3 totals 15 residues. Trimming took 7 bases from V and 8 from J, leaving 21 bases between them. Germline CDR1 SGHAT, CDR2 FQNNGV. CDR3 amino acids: CASKIWPQGPDEQFF. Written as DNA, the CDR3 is TGTGCCAGCAAAATTTGGCCTCAGGGTCCCGATGAGCAGTTCTTC. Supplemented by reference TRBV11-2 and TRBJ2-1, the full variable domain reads EAGVAQSPRYKIIEKRQSVAFWCNPISGHATLYWYQQILGQGPKLLIQFQNNGVVDDSQLPKDRFSAERLKGVDSTLKIQPAKLEDSAVYLCASKIWPQGPDEQFFGPGTRLTVL.

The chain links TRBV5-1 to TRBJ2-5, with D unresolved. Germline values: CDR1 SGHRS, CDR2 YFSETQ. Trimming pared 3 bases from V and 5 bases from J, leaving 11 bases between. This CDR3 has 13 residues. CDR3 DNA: TGCGCCAGCAGCTCAAGTTTTACCGAGACCCAGTACTTC. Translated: CASSSSFTETQYF.

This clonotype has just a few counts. The CDR3 reads CASSQAFEKLFF. The CDR3 coding sequence is TGTGCCAGCAGCCAAGCGTTTGAAAAACTGTTTTTT. The genes are TRBV14 and TRBJ1-4; no definite D call. Germline assignment: CDR1 SGHDN and CDR2 FVKESK. Trimming removed 1 base from V and 7 bases from J, with 4 bases in between. This CDR3 has 12 amino acids.

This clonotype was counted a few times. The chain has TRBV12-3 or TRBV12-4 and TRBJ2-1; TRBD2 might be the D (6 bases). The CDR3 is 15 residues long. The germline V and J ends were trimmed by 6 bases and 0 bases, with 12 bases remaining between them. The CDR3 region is CASRSTRVSYNEQFF. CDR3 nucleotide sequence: TGTGCCAGCAGGTCGACTAGGGTCTCCTACAATGAGCAGTTCTTC.

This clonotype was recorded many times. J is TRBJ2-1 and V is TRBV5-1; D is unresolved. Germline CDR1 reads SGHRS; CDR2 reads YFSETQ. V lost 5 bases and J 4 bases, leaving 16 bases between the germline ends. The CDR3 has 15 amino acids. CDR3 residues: CASRSRSGTYNEQFF. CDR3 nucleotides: TGCGCCAGCAGATCTAGGTCGGGCACATACAATGAGCAGTTCTTC.

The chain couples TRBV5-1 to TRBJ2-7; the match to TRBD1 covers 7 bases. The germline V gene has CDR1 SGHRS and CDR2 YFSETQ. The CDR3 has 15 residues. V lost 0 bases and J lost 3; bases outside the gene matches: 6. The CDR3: CASSLGEGAFYEQYF. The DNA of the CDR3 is TGCGCCAGCAGCTTGGGAGAGGGGGCGTTCTACGAGCAGTACTTC.

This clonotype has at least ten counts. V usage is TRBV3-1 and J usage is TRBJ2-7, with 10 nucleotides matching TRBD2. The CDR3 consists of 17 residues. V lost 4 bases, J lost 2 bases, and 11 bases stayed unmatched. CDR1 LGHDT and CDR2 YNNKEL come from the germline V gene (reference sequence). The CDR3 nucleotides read TGTGCCAGCAGCCGACTAACCGGAGCGGGAGGGCCCTACGAGCAGTACTTC. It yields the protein CASSRLTGAGGPYEQYF.

As DNA, the CDR3 is TGTGCCAGCCTGAGCGGGGCCTACAATGAGCAGTTCTTC. It translates to CASLSGAYNEQFF. This chain links TRBV7-9 with TRBJ2-1; 7 positions match TRBD2. Looked up from germline, CDR1 is SEHNR and CDR2 is FQNEAQ (reference sequence). The CDR3 consists of 13 residues. V shed 8 bases, J shed 2 bases, and the junction held 3 bases outside the gene matches.

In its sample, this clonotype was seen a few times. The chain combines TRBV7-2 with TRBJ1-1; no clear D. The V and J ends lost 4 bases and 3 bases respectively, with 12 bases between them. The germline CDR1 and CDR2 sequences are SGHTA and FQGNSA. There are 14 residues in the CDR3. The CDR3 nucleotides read TGTGCCAGCAGCTCCGTTTCGGGTGACACTGAAGCTTTCTTT. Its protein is CASSSVSGDTEAFF.

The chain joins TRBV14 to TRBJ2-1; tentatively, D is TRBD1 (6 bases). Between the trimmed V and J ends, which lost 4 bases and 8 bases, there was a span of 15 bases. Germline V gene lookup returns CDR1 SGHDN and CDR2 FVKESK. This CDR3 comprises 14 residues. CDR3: CASSLYQGLDEQFF. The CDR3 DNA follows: TGTGCCAGCAGCCTATACCAGGGGTTGGATGAGCAGTTCTTC.

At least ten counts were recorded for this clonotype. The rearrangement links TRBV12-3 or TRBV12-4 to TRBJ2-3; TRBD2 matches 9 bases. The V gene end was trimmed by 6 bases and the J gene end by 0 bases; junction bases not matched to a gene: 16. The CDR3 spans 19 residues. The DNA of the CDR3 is TGTGCCAGCAGCCGACTCAGTTCGGGACTAGCCGAGAGCACAGATACGCAGTATTTT. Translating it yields CASSRLSSGLAESTDTQYF.

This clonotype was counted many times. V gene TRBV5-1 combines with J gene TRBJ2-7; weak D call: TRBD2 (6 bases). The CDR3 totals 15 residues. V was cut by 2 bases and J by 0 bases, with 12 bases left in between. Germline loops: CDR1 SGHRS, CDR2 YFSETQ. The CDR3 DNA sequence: TGCGCCAGCAGCTTTGTCGGAGGGTTCTCCTACGAGCAGTACTTC. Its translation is CASSFVGGFSYEQYF.

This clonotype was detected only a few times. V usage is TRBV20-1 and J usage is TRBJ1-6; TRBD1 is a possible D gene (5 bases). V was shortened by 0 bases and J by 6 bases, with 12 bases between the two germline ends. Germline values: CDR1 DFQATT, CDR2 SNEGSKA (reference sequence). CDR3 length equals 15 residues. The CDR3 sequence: CSARDQTEFNSPLHF. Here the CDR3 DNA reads TGCAGTGCTAGAGATCAGACAGAGTTTAATTCACCCCTCCACTTT.

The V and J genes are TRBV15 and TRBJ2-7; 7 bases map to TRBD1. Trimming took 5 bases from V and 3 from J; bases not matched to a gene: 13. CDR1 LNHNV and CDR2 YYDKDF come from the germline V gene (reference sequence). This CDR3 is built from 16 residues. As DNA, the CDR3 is TGTGCCACCAGCGGTATGACAGGGAAAAAAATCTACGAGCAGTACTTC. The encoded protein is CATSGMTGKKIYEQYF.

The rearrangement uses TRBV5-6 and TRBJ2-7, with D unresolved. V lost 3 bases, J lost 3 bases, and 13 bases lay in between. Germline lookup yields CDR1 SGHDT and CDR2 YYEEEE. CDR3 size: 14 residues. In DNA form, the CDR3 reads TGTGCCAGCAGCTACGCGGCTAAGGTCTACGAGCAGTACGTC. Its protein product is CASSYAAKVYEQYV.